This T cell receptor (beta chain) was sequenced for a study of blood T cell repertoires in COVID-19 (dated by TCRdb to 2020 to 2021). Regarding the research as a whole: Samples from collaborators originated in the United States, Italy and Spain and spanned both the acute and convalescent phases of COVID-19. The prospective study material was composed of cDNA or gDNA derived from T cells, B-cell-depleted T cells, or PBMCs. Deeply sampled blood TCRbeta repertoires from subjects exposed to, actively infected with, or recovered from COVID-19 were included in the dataset. The repertoires were made available in a free public database intended to serve as a resource for research on the immune response to SARS-CoV-2. Samples came from the ongoing ImmuneRACE study (first 160 participants) plus 1,254 subjects from 6 global collaborators. The sample metadata nearly always contained a de-identified subject ID, COVID-19 status, age in years and sex. Where available, HLA class I and class II types were obtained from metadata supplied by the sample provider rather than from assay-based typing.

Whole blood was collected in K2EDTA tubes by collaborating institutions according to the institutions' own protocols. For TCRbeta analysis, collaborator samples were shipped as frozen whole blood, as isolated PBMCs, or as DNA extracted from either sample type. What the study reported, not specific to this receptor: The amount of clinical and demographic metadata varied by source and participant and was provided uncurated.

The CDR3 runs 13 residues from the cysteine to the phenylalanine. The retained sequence is limited to the CDR3, 39 bases, with the frame set at the first base. The CDR1 and CDR2 encoded by the germline V gene (reference sequence) are LNHNV and YYDKDF. V and J are truncated by 8 bases and 6 bases respectively, leaving an intervening sequence of 16 bases. This clone has only a few counts. Its antigen is unknown. There are no base qualities to consult, and no much larger clone falls within one base. The immunoSEQ Assay, a bias-controlled multiplex PCR, was used to amplify TCRbeta CDR3 regions from genomic DNA. As for the authors' bioinformatics: The number of nucleated cells in each sample was estimated by amplification of reference gene primers within the assay. To quantify the absolute abundance of each unique TCRbeta CDR3 rearrangement, sequence reads were collapsed and filtered. Productive Simpson clonality was computed per sample as the square root of Simpson's diversity index over productive rearrangements. The immuneACCESS repertoire file appears here via TCRdb, limited to in-frame rearrangements. These files lack a portion of the clones; in checked studies, under half of the deficit traces to unresolved V genes, and the cause of the others is not known. That table gives V, J and clone size, and the DNA gave D and trimming. The sample table lists 88,000 or so clones, approximately 85% of them with a count of one. 3.5% to 4% of the sample is in the top ten clones.

This clonotype was sampled from a man aged 55 to 70 with acute or convalescent COVID-19. The rearranged chain carries TRBV15 and TRBJ1-1; TRBD1 is a weak D gene call, 6 bases matching. Sequenced sample: peripheral blood. This receptor has the CDR3 CATSERQVSEAFF. The sequence in DNA is TGTGCCACCTCCGAAAGACAGGTTTCTGAAGCTTTCTTT.